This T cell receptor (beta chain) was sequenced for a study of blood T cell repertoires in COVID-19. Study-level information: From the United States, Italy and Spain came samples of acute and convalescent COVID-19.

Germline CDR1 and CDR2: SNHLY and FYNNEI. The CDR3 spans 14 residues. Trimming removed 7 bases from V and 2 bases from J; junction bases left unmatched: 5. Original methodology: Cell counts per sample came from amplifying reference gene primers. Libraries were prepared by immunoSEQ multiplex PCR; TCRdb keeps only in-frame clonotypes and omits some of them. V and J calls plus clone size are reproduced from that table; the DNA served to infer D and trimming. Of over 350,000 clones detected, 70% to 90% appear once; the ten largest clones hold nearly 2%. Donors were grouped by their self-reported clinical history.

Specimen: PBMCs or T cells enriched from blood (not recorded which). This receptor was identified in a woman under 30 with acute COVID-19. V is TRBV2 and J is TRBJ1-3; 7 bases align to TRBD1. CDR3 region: CASTRQGTGNTIYF. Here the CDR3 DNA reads TGTGCCAGCACCAGACAGGGAACTGGAAACACCATATATTTT.